This T cell receptor beta chain originates from a study of blood T cell repertoires in COVID-19. Across the whole study: Sites in the United States, Italy and Spain provided acute and convalescent COVID-19 samples. T cells, B-cell-depleted T cells, or PBMCs supplied cDNA or gDNA.

V lost 7 bases to trimming and J lost 3 bases; unmatched junction nucleotides: 6. Germline V gene data show CDR1 as ENHRY and CDR2 as SYGVKD. The CDR3 runs to 14 residues. In the study's own analysis: By means of reference gene primer amplification, nucleated cell counts were estimated. Sequencing was performed with immunoSEQ multiplex PCR; in TCRdb, only in-frame clones are kept and a portion is missing. The DNA was the basis for D and trimming; V, J and clone size are from that table. This sample has 55,000 to 80,000 clones, with about four fifths found just once. The genes are TRBV10-3 and TRBJ1-1; 9 bases line up with TRBD1. Sequencing was performed on peripheral blood. The receptor comes from an older woman with acute or convalescent COVID-19. The DNA of the CDR3 is TGTGCCATCACCGGGACAGGGTTGGACACTGAAGCTTTCTTT. As protein: CAITGTGLDTEAFF.